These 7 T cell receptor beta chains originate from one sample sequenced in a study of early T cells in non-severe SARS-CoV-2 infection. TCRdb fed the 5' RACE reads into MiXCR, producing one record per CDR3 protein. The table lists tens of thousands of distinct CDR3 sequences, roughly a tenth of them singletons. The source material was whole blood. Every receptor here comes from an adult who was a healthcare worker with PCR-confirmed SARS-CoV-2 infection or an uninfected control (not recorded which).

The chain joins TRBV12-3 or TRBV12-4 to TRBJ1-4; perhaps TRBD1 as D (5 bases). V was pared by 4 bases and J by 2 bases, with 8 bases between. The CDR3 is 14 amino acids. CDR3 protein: CASSWGYTNEKLFF. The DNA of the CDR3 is TGTGCCAGCAGTTGGGGGTATACTAATGAAAAACTGTTTTTT.

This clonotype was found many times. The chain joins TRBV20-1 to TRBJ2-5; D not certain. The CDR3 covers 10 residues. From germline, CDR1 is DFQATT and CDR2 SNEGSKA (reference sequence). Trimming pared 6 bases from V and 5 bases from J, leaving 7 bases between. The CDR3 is CSANRETQYF. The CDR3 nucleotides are TGCAGTGCGAACCGGGAGACCCAGTACTTC.

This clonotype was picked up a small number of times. This CDR3 is CASSLFQGAYEQYF. The CDR3 region has the DNA TGTGCCAGCAGTTTATTCCAGGGCGCGTACGAGCAGTACTTC. The chain uses TRBV12-3 or TRBV12-4 and TRBJ2-7, with D tentatively TRBD1 (5 bases). The germline V and J ends were trimmed by 2 bases and 4 bases, with 12 bases remaining between them. There are 14 residues in the CDR3.

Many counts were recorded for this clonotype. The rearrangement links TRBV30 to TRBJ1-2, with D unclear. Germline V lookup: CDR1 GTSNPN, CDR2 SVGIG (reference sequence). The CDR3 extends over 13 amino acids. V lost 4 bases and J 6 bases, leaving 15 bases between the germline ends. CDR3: CAWIGGGLHGYTF. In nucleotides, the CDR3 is TGTGCCTGGATAGGTGGCGGATTGCATGGCTACACCTTC.

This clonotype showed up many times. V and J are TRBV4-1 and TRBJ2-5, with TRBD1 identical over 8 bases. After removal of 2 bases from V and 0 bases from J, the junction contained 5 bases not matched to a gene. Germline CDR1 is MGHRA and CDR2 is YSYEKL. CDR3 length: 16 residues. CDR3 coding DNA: TGCGCCAGCAGCCAAAGGGACAGGCGGTACCAAGAGACCCAGTACTTC. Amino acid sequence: CASSQRDRRYQETQYF.

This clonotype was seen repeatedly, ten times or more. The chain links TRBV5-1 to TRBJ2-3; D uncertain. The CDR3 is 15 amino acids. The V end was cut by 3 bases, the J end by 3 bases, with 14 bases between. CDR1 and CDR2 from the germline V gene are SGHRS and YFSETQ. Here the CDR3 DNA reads TGCGCCAGCAGCTCCCGCCCGGCATCGACAGATACGCAGTATTTT. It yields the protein CASSSRPASTDTQYF.

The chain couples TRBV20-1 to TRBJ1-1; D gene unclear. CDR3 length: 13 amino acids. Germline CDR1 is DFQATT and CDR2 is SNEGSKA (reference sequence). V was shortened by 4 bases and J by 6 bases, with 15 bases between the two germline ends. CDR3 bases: TGCAGTGCTACCCCGACGGTGAGGGCTGAAGCTTTCTTT. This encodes CSATPTVRAEAFF.